The clone carrying this T cell receptor beta chain was seen more than once but under ten times. This sample is part of a study of T cells in Graves' hyperthyroidism and ophthalmopathy. Amplification yielded TCR beta CDR3 regions, with RNA transcripts as the source. A first-round RT-PCR of the TCR CDR3 used the HTBI primer set. Each CDR3 protein is one row after TCRdb ran MiXCR on the multiplex PCR reads. The table records roughly 180,000 distinct CDR3 sequences, over 7.5% of them present only once. Germline CDR1 is SGHRS and CDR2 is YFSETQ. This CDR3 has 14 amino acids. The V and J ends lost 4 bases and 8 bases respectively, with 15 bases between them.

Source material: blood. The source of this sequence is a woman aged 18-29 years with Graves' hyperthyroidism that later progressed to Graves' ophthalmopathy. The chain is built from TRBV5-1 and TRBJ1-4, with D possibly matching TRBD1 (6 bases). CDR3 protein: CASSIQGNNEKLFF. The CDR3 bases are TGCGCCAGCAGCATTCAGGGGAACAACGAAAAACTGTTTTTT.